This T cell receptor beta chain appears in the sequencing data of a study of T cells in localized non-small cell lung cancer (dated by TCRdb to the early 2020s). The study in broad terms: Comparing tumors with uninvolved tumor-adjacent lungs, the study looked at the T cell repertoires of 236 patients with early-stage NSCLC. The mean age of the NSCLC patients was roughly 70 years, with 130 or so men and around 110 women. The cohort consisted of around 250 treatment-naive NSCLC patients whose localized lung tumors had been resected. What the authors observed across the whole study: A median of 57 of the top 100 tumor clones turned up in the paired uninvolved adjacent lung, and about 28 of those clones also ranked among the top 100 of that same adjacent lung. Multi-region tumor sequencing was not performed, so intratumor heterogeneity could not be excluded. Higher T cell density in blood was associated with longer overall survival, whereas higher clonality in adjacent lung was associated with shorter survival. The highest T cell clonality was observed in uninvolved tumor-adjacent lung, where clonality exceeded that of tumor, suggesting that antigenic responses were more focused in uninvolved tumor-adjacent lung. Because of the exploratory design, TCR variables were selected using unadjusted p-values without false-discovery rate correction.

In regard to this clone: Its antigen has not been determined. The sample holds no much larger clone one base away, and base qualities are not on file.

TCR beta CDR3 regions were sequenced from DNA using the immunoSEQ Assay. The authors processed their data as follows. To compute T cell density, TCR beta template counts were normalized to usable DNA, which was estimated by amplifying housekeeping genes. Richness was estimated with the preseqR package, extrapolating to 400,000 templates for PBMC samples and 120,000 templates for tissue samples. Clonality was defined by subtracting Pielou's evenness from one. Tissue-enriched TCRs were identified by differential abundance testing using productive amino-acid clonotypes, minimum total count 5 and alpha 0.1. Repertoire overlap between compartments was quantified with the Jaccard Index and Morisita Overlap Index. GLIPH grouped TCR beta CDR3s together with public tetramer-defined viral CDR3s, and a viral motif had to include at least three viral sequences and also show V-gene enrichment. TCRdb holds this immuneACCESS table with in-frame rearrangements only. Some clones are missing; in checked studies, unresolved V genes explain under half, and the rest has no known cause. V and J calls plus clone size are reproduced from that table; the DNA served to infer D and trimming. This sample comprises 58,000 or so clones, roughly 88% of them detected only once. The ten largest clones add up to roughly 1.8% of the sample.

At diagnosis, peripheral blood, uninvolved tumor-adjacent lung and tumor were collected and were preserved as a mix of fresh-frozen and FFPE material. For TCR repertoire profiling, blood samples were analyzed as peripheral blood mononuclear cells. The source of this sequence is a woman aged 35 to 75 with stage I lung adenocarcinoma. The sample consisted of peripheral blood, taken before any cancer treatment.

The DNA sequence follows: TGTGCCAGCAGCTTAGGGCTATCCGCCTACGAGCAGTACTTC. Protein translation: CASSLGLSAYEQYF. The chain joins TRBV5-4 to TRBJ2-7, with no confident D gene call. The junction carries 11 bases between V and J, which are trimmed by 2 bases and 2 bases respectively. Via the germline V gene (reference sequence), CDR1 is SGHNT and CDR2 YYREEE. The CDR3, cysteine through phenylalanine, is 14 amino acids long. Only the CDR3 region is kept as DNA, spanning 42 bases read in frame from base 1.